A single sample gave rise to the 16 T cell receptor beta chains below, sequenced in a study of early T cells in non-severe SARS-CoV-2 infection. One entry per CDR3 protein, called by TCRdb with MiXCR from the 5' RACE reads. The data show 75,000 to 100,000 distinct CDR3 sequences, 16% seen once. The source material was whole blood. The receptor source for this set is an adult who was a healthcare worker with PCR-confirmed SARS-CoV-2 infection or an uninfected control (not recorded which).

There are a few counts of this clonotype. This chain connects TRBV5-1 to TRBJ1-3, with D possibly TRBD1 on 5 matching bases. The ends were cut back, 1 base at V and 4 bases at J, with 12 bases in the middle. Looked up from germline, CDR1 is SGHRS and CDR2 is YFSETQ. The CDR3 covers 15 residues. CDR3 DNA sequence: TGCGCCAGCAGCTTGTCCGGGGGAAAAGGAAACACCATATATTTT. It specifies CASSLSGGKGNTIYF.

The V and J genes are TRBV21-1 and TRBJ1-1; the table's D call, TRBD1, was not checked against the DNA. TRBV21-1 is given as a pseudogene. There are 19 residues in the CDR3. CDR3 coding DNA: TGTGCCAGCAGCAAAGGGTGGGGGGCCCAAATTAGGTTGAACACTGAAGCTTTCTTT. As protein: CASSKGWGAQIRLNTEAFF.

This clonotype appeared many times. The genes are TRBV12-3 or TRBV12-4 and TRBJ1-5; D is unresolved. The CDR3 has 14 amino acids. V dropped 1 base and J dropped 4 bases, with 8 bases sitting between them. The CDR3 spells CASSLEERNQPQHF. The DNA of the CDR3 is TGTGCCAGCAGTTTAGAAGAGAGAAATCAGCCCCAGCATTTT.

The chain carries TRBV25-1 and TRBJ1-4; D call uncertain. The CDR3 runs to 15 residues. V was trimmed by 8 bases and J by 3 bases, leaving 16 bases between them. Germline V CDR1 and CDR2: MGHDK, SYGVNS. Here the CDR3 DNA reads TGTGCCAGCCGCCCAGCTGGCGCCGCTAATGAAAAACTGTTTTTT. It codes for CASRPAGAANEKLFF.

In the case of this clonotype: A junction boundary mismatches the germline segment, possibly from a read error. This chain joins TRBV9 and TRBJ1-1, with 7 bases aligning to TRBD1. The CDR3 length is 14 residues. From germline, CDR1 is SGDLS and CDR2 YYNGEE. The CDR3: CASSRTGVATEVFF. The CDR3 DNA is TGTGCCAGCAGTCGAACAGGGGTGGCCACTGAAGTTTTCTTT.

This rearrangement joins TRBV29-1 to TRBJ2-5, with 15 nucleotides matching TRBD2. V lost 4 bases, J lost 4 bases, and 1 base stayed unmatched. Per germline, CDR1 SQVTM and CDR2 ANQGSEA. The CDR3 contains 14 residues. CDR3 sequence reads: CSVGTSGGAETQYF. The CDR3 DNA follows: TGCAGCGTTGGGACTAGCGGGGGGGCAGAGACCCAGTACTTC.

The chain has TRBV29-1 and TRBJ2-4, with D possibly matching TRBD1 (5 bases). Trimming stripped 7 bases from V and 3 bases from J, with 13 bases between. Per the germline V gene, CDR1 is SQVTM and CDR2 is ANQGSEA. This CDR3 comprises 13 residues. CDR3: CSGFRVDKNIQYF. For the CDR3, the DNA is TGCAGCGGCTTCAGGGTTGACAAAAACATTCAGTACTTC.

V gene TRBV5-4 combines with J gene TRBJ1-1, with 7 bases aligning to TRBD1. V shed 5 bases and J 2 bases; nucleotides not matched to a gene: 9. The CDR3 is made up of 15 amino acids. Germline V gives CDR1 SGHNT, CDR2 YYREEE (reference sequence). As DNA, the CDR3 is TGTGCCAGCAGAGAAACCGGGACAGCTAACACTGAAGCTTTCTTT. It yields the protein CASRETGTANTEAFF.

This clonotype has just a few counts. The gene calls are TRBV4-3 and TRBJ2-1, with D perhaps TRBD1 (7 bases). Per germline, CDR1 LGHNA and CDR2 YSLEER. CDR3 length: 15 amino acids. The V end was cut by 4 bases, the J end by 4 bases, with 14 bases between. Here the CDR3 reads CASSLEGGQYNEQFF. CDR3 nucleotides: TGCGCCAGCAGCCTAGAGGGGGGACAGTACAATGAGCAGTTCTTC.

The V and J genes are TRBV11-2 and TRBJ2-3, with 7 bases identical to TRBD2. The ends lost 4 bases at V and 3 bases at J; junction bases unmatched: 10. CDR1 SGHAT and CDR2 FQNNGV come from the germline V gene. The CDR3 consists of 16 residues. CDR3 sequence (DNA): TGTGCCAGCAGCTCCGTCCTAGCGGTTGAAACAGATACGCAGTATTTT. As protein: CASSSVLAVETDTQYF.

This clonotype was counted a few times. The chain is built from TRBV7-2 and TRBJ1-1; 7 nucleotides match TRBD1. The CDR3 loop spans 15 amino acids. Germline-derived CDR1 and CDR2 are SGHTA and FQGNSA. With V trimmed by 4 bases and J by 5 bases, 10 bases remained unmatched. CDR3 nucleotide sequence: TGTGCCAGCAGCTCACAAACAGGGGTGTTAACTGAAGCTTTCTTT. Its protein product is CASSSQTGVLTEAFF.

The gene calls are TRBV6-4 and TRBJ2-1; the D gene could be TRBD1 or TRBD2 (5 bases each). Germline CDR1 is MRHNA and CDR2 is SNTAGT. The V gene lost 6 bases and the J gene lost 0 bases, with 18 bases spanning the gap. The CDR3 sequence is 17 residues long. CDR3 in amino acids: CASSRDAAGSSYNEQFF. The CDR3 DNA follows: TGTGCCAGCAGCAGGGACGCCGCAGGAAGCTCCTACAATGAGCAGTTCTTC.

This clonotype appeared many times. The V call is TRBV4-3, the J call TRBJ2-2; weak D call: TRBD2 (5 bases). Germline CDR1 and CDR2: LGHNA and YSLEER. The CDR3 has 15 amino acids. V lost 1 base and J lost 4, with 10 bases in between. CDR3 protein: CASSQGGGVTGELFF. In DNA, the CDR3 is TGCGCCAGCAGCCAAGGAGGAGGCGTCACCGGGGAGCTGTTTTTT.

The gene calls are TRBV27 and TRBJ2-5; 8 nucleotides agree with TRBD1. Germline assignment: CDR1 MNHEY and CDR2 SMNVEV (reference sequence). The CDR3 is 16 amino acids. Trimming removed 4 bases from V and 5 bases from J; junction bases left unmatched: 12. Here the CDR3 DNA reads TGTGCCAGCAGTTCCTTTTCGGGCAGGGGGCCGGAGACCCAGTACTTC. Amino acids: CASSSFSGRGPETQYF.

This sequence joins TRBV20-1 and TRBJ1-5, with 11 bases aligning to TRBD1. The trim removed 4 bases at V and 5 bases at J, leaving 1 base unmatched. Germline V lookup: CDR1 DFQATT, CDR2 SNEGSKA (reference sequence). The length of the CDR3 is 13 residues. This CDR3 reads CSAKGQGDQPQHF. The CDR3 DNA sequence: TGCAGTGCTAAGGGACAGGGGGATCAGCCCCAGCATTTT.

This clonotype came up a few times. The rearrangement uses TRBV10-2 and TRBJ2-1; D not resolved. Germline CDR1 is WSHSY and CDR2 is SAAADI. V was clipped by 6 bases and J by 0 bases, with 6 bases between them. The CDR3 consists of 13 residues. The CDR3 here is CASSLSSYNEQFF. The CDR3 DNA is TGCGCCAGCAGCTTGAGCTCCTACAATGAGCAGTTCTTC.